This T cell receptor (beta chain) was captured in a study of control samples from healthy donors and cancer patients. Generated by immunoSEQ multiplex PCR, the TCRdb table keeps only in-frame clones and is missing some. This sample has 150,000 to 200,000 clones, with approximately 94% found just once. The sequenced material came from blood. The clonotype was recovered from a man between 25 and 39 years old in good health.

The CDR3 nucleotides are TGTGCCACCAGTGACCCAAGAGAACCGGGACAGTACCAAGAGACCCAGTACTTC. This codes for CATSDPREPGQYQETQYF. J is TRBJ2-5 and V is TRBV24-1, with 7 bases fitting TRBD1. CDR1 and CDR2 from the germline V gene are KGHDR and SFDVKD. The CDR3 is 18 amino acids. V trimming: 4 bases; J trimming: 0 bases; junction bases outside the gene matches: 13.